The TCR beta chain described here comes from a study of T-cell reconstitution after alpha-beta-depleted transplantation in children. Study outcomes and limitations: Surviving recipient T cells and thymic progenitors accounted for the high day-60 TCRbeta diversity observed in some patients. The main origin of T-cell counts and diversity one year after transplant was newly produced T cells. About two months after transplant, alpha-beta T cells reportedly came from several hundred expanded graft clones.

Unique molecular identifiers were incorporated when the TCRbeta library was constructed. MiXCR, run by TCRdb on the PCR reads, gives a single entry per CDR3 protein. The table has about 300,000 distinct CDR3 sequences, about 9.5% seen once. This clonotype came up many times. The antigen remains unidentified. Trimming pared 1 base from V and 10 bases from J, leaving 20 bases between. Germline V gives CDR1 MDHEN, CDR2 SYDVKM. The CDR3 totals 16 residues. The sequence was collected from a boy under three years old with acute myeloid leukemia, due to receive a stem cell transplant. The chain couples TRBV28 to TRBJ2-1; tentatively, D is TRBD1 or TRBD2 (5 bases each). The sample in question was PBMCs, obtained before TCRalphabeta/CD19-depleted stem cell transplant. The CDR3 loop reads CASSLYDTGGFGEQFF. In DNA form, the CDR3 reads TGTGCCAGCAGTTTATACGACACTGGGGGTTTCGGGGAGCAGTTCTTC.